This entry lists 29 T cell receptor beta chains sequenced from one sample in a study of blood T cells in healthy people across ages. Combining a sample-barcoded 5' primer with a J-beta primer mix, a second PCR ran for roughly 7 to 12 cycles. TCRdb used MiXCR to reprocess the 5' RACE reads, holding one entry per CDR3 protein. The sample lists approximately 350,000 distinct CDR3 sequences; approximately 52% were seen once. Sequenced sample: blood. The receptor set was obtained from a man aged 55 to 70 in good health.

The chain combines TRBV7-9 with TRBJ2-3, with D perhaps matching TRBD2 (6 bases). V was trimmed by 3 bases and J by 3 bases, leaving 10 bases between them. CDR3 length: 14 residues. The germline V gene encodes CDR1 SEHNR and CDR2 FQNEAQ (reference sequence). The CDR3 coding sequence is TGTGCCAGCAGCTTGGAGGGGATAACAGATACGCAGTATTTT. Residues: CASSLEGITDTQYF.

This clonotype was detected only a few times. This chain uses TRBV7-2 with TRBJ2-7; 9 bases fit TRBD1. The CDR3 totals 15 residues. With 5 bases clipped from V and 8 bases from J, the junction kept 13 bases outside the gene matches. The germline V gene encodes CDR1 SGHTA and CDR2 FQGNSA. CDR3 protein: CASSDAGTGIHQQYF. In DNA, the CDR3 is TGTGCCAGCAGCGACGCCGGGACAGGGATCCATCAGCAGTACTTC.

Comments on this clonotype: This may be a read error, as it is one base from a much larger clone. The rearrangement links TRBV2 to TRBJ1-1; a possible D gene is TRBD1 (6 bases). This CDR3 is built from 13 residues. Trimming removed 8 bases at V and 1 base at J, with 11 bases between. Germline V gene lookup returns CDR1 SNHLY and CDR2 FYNNEI. This chain's CDR3 is CASGGDTNTEAFF. CDR3 DNA sequence: TGTGCCAGCGGTGGGGACACGAACACTGAAGCTTTCTTT. Filled out from reference TRBV2 and TRBJ1-1, the complete variable domain reads EPEVTQTPSHQVTQMGQEVILRCVPISNHLYFYWYRQILGQKVEFLVSFYNNEISEKSEIFDDQFSVERPDGSNFTLKIRSTKLEDSAMYFCASGGDTNTEAFFGQGTRLTVV.

This sequence joins TRBV5-1 and TRBJ1-4; TRBD1 matches 7 bases. This CDR3 region has 17 residues. Germline V gives CDR1 SGHRS, CDR2 YFSETQ. Germline trimming cut 0 bases from V and 7 bases from J; bases unmatched to any gene: 12. The CDR3 nucleotides read TGCGCCAGCAGCTTGGGACAGGGATCGACCGCTGGTGAAAAACTGTTTTTT. This codes for CASSLGQGSTAGEKLFF.

This clonotype was seen a handful of times. The chain recombines TRBV14 with TRBJ2-7; D gene uncertain. The CDR3 totals 13 residues. Germline-derived CDR1 and CDR2 are SGHDN and FVKESK. Trimming pared 0 bases from V and 4 bases from J, leaving 7 bases between. CDR3 sequence: CASSQDILYEQYF. The CDR3 nucleotides read TGTGCCAGCAGCCAAGATATCCTATACGAGCAGTACTTC.

The chain employs TRBV7-6 and TRBJ2-5, with D tentatively TRBD1 or TRBD2 (5 bases each). The DNA end favors TRBJ2-7, so the J call may be wrong. This CDR3 is 14 amino acids long. In germline, CDR1 is SGHVS, CDR2 FNYEAQ. CDR3 amino acids: CASSGSGTPYEQYF. The CDR3 bases are TGTGCCAGCAGCGGCTCCGGGACCCCTTACGAGCAGTACTTC.

This rearrangement joins TRBV5-1 to TRBJ2-1; 10 bases agree with TRBD1. Germline V lookup: CDR1 SGHRS, CDR2 YFSETQ. The V gene end was trimmed by 3 bases and the J gene end by 9 bases; junction bases not matched to a gene: 9. The CDR3 runs 15 residues. The CDR3 DNA is TGCGCCAGCAGCTCGGGACAGGGGCTATTAAGTGAGCAGTTCTTC. Protein: CASSSGQGLLSEQFF.

This clonotype has only a few counts. The rearrangement uses TRBV7-2 and TRBJ1-6; possibly TRBD1 for D (5 bases). The germline gives CDR1 SGHTA, CDR2 FQGNSA. The CDR3 totals 15 residues. The V end lost 1 base, the J end lost 7 bases, and 11 bases lay between the germline ends. DNA of the CDR3: TGTGCCAGCAGCTTAGGGGACCTCGGGAATTCACCCCTCCACTTT. As protein: CASSLGDLGNSPLHF.

The V and J genes are TRBV29-1 and TRBJ2-3; tentative D call: TRBD1 (5 bases). Germline values: CDR1 SQVTM, CDR2 ANQGSEA. The V gene lost 6 bases and the J gene lost 2 bases, with 9 bases spanning the gap. The CDR3 runs to 12 residues. The CDR3 DNA follows: TGCAGCGTGACAGAGTCCACAGATACGCAGTATTTT. This codes for CSVTESTDTQYF.

This chain joins TRBV5-1 and TRBJ2-1; TRBD1 matches 8 bases. Germline V lookup: CDR1 SGHRS, CDR2 YFSETQ. The CDR3 is 15 residues long. V was pared by 3 bases and J by 5 bases, with 7 bases of the junction left unmatched. The DNA of the CDR3 is TGCGCCAGCAGCTCATCCGGGACAGGACACAATGAGCAGTTCTTC. It is translated as CASSSSGTGHNEQFF.

This chain links TRBV7-2 with TRBJ2-7, with D unclear. CDR1 is SGHTA, CDR2 FQGNSA, per germline. This CDR3 spans 13 amino acids. The V end lost 4 bases, the J end lost 3 bases, and 10 bases lay between the germline ends. The CDR3 here is CASSYNTVYEQYF. For the CDR3, the DNA is TGTGCCAGCAGCTACAACACCGTCTACGAGCAGTACTTC.

The chain combines TRBV29-1 with TRBJ1-5, with TRBD1 as a possible D gene (6 bases). Between the trimmed V and J ends, which lost 5 bases and 5 bases, there was a span of 13 bases. Germline V gene lookup returns CDR1 SQVTM and CDR2 ANQGSEA. This CDR3 has 13 amino acids. Here the CDR3 reads CSVLAGADQPQHF. As DNA, the CDR3 is TGCAGCGTTTTAGCGGGGGCAGATCAGCCCCAGCATTTT.

The rearrangement joins TRBV28 to TRBJ2-7; tentatively, D is TRBD1 (6 bases). Germline loops: CDR1 MDHEN, CDR2 SYDVKM. The CDR3 loop spans 12 amino acids. Between the trimmed V and J ends, which lost 6 bases and 7 bases, there was a span of 13 bases. The CDR3 reads CASRKTGREQYF. The CDR3 coding sequence is TGTGCCAGCAGAAAAACAGGGAGAGAGCAGTACTTC.

The chain joins TRBV5-1 to TRBJ2-3; TRBD2 matches at 10 bases. V was clipped by 4 bases and J by 6 bases; unmatched bases: 5. The CDR3 is 14 amino acids. Germline values: CDR1 SGHRS, CDR2 YFSETQ. In DNA form, the CDR3 reads TGCGCCAGCAGCAGGCTAGCGGGGGTGGATACGCAGTATTTT. It yields the protein CASSRLAGVDTQYF.

This clonotype was detected ten times or more. The rearrangement links TRBV20-1 to TRBJ2-3; no clear D gene. This CDR3 spans 13 amino acids. CDR1 is DFQATT and CDR2 is SNEGSKA in the germline V gene (reference sequence). The ends were cut back, 3 bases at V and 6 bases at J, with 13 bases in the middle. Written as DNA, the CDR3 is TGCAGTGCTAGGCCCGACGCCTCGGATACGCAGTATTTT. Translating it yields CSARPDASDTQYF.

Worth noting for this clonotype: A much larger clone lies a single base off, so this may be a read error. The rearrangement uses TRBV29-1 and TRBJ2-5, with D maybe TRBD2 (5 bases). This CDR3 is 11 amino acids long. V gave up 6 bases and J gave up 11 bases, with 16 bases separating them. Germline values: CDR1 SQVTM, CDR2 ANQGSEA. The CDR3 is CSVTEGRKQYF. Written as DNA, the CDR3 is TGCAGCGTGACCGAGGGCCGCAAGCAGTACTTC.

This clonotype was found once. A much larger clone is a single base away; this may be a read error. V is TRBV12-3 or TRBV12-4 and J is TRBJ2-6; tentative D call: TRBD1 (6 bases). This CDR3 is built from 17 residues. The CDR3 loop is CASSFSQGRSGANALTF. The CDR3 nucleotides read TGTGCCAGCAGTTTTAGTCAGGGGCGCTCTGGGGCCAACGCCCTGACTTTC.

The V call is TRBV12-3 or TRBV12-4, the J call TRBJ2-1; a weak D match, TRBD2 (7 bases). The CDR3 is 14 residues long. V lost 1 base to trimming and J lost 12 bases, with 16 bases between them. The CDR3 is CASSLDLEGGVQFF. The DNA for the CDR3 is TGTGCCAGCAGTTTAGATCTTGAGGGGGGGGTGCAGTTCTTC.

The sample holds a few counts of this clonotype. The chain has TRBV27 and TRBJ2-4; D unclear. This CDR3 is 14 amino acids long. V was shortened by 6 bases and J by 0 bases, with 9 bases between the two germline ends. Germline CDR1 is MNHEY and CDR2 is SMNVEV (reference sequence). CDR3 region: CASSPTLAKNIQYF. The CDR3 region has the DNA TGTGCCAGCAGCCCGACCTTAGCCAAAAACATTCAGTACTTC.

The chain is built from TRBV20-1 and TRBJ2-7; weak D call: TRBD1 (6 bases). Germline V gene lookup returns CDR1 DFQATT and CDR2 SNEGSKA (reference sequence). The V gene lost 3 bases and the J gene lost 2 bases, with 14 bases spanning the gap. The CDR3 has 14 residues. The CDR3 nucleotides read TGCAGTGCTAGGCCTGGGGGCCTCACCTACGAGCAGTACTTC. Translating it yields CSARPGGLTYEQYF.

The chain uses TRBV4-3 and TRBJ2-1, with TRBD2 matching 7 bases. Germline V lookup: CDR1 LGHNA, CDR2 YSLEER. This CDR3 contains 15 residues. Trimming took 1 base from V and 5 from J; bases not matched to a gene: 5. The CDR3 loop reads CASSQVSSGHNEQFF. The CDR3 region has the DNA TGCGCCAGCAGCCAAGTGTCTAGCGGACACAATGAGCAGTTCTTC.

The V call is TRBV28, the J call TRBJ2-1; TRBD2 matches 9 bases. Germline values: CDR1 MDHEN, CDR2 SYDVKM. This CDR3 has 15 amino acids. With 8 bases clipped from V and 6 bases from J, the junction kept 11 bases outside the gene matches. CDR3 nucleotides: TGTGCCAGCGTGTCGGCGGGAGGGCCACGCAATGAGCAGTTCTTC. This gives the protein CASVSAGGPRNEQFF.

This rearrangement joins TRBV5-1 to TRBJ1-6, with a tentative D call TRBD1 (5 bases). The germline V gene encodes CDR1 SGHRS and CDR2 YFSETQ. V was shortened by 4 bases and J by 7 bases, with 18 bases between the two germline ends. This CDR3 spans 16 amino acids. CDR3: CASSTRGEGGNSPLHF. The CDR3 bases are TGCGCCAGCAGCACCCGGGGGGAGGGAGGCAATTCACCCCTCCACTTT.

CDR3 DNA sequence: TGTGCCAGCAGTGGGACAGGGTGGAGTGGCTACACCTTC. It yields the protein CASSGTGWSGYTF. The V call is TRBV25-1, the J call TRBJ1-2; 8 bases fit TRBD1. The length of the CDR3 is 13 residues. Germline V lookup: CDR1 MGHDK, CDR2 SYGVNS. V shed 4 bases, J shed 7 bases, and the junction held 5 bases outside the gene matches.

In its sample, this clonotype was seen many times. This chain joins TRBV6-4 and TRBJ2-3; 8 bases line up with TRBD2. The CDR3 is 15 residues long. The germline gives CDR1 MRHNA, CDR2 SNTAGT. V shed 0 bases and J 1 base; nucleotides not matched to a gene: 0. The chain's CDR3 is CASSDSSGGTDTQYF. CDR3 sequence (DNA): TGTGCCAGCAGTGACTCTAGCGGGGGCACAGATACGCAGTATTTT.

This clonotype was observed a handful of times. The chain couples TRBV29-1 to TRBJ2-7; 7 bases line up with TRBD1. The V segment lost 6 bases and the J segment 3 bases; nucleotides outside the gene matches: 2. From germline, CDR1 is SQVTM and CDR2 ANQGSEA. The CDR3 is made up of 11 amino acids. The CDR3 coding sequence is TGCAGCGTGAGGACAGGCTACGAGCAGTACTTC. Translated: CSVRTGYEQYF.

This sequence joins TRBV6-5 and TRBJ2-1; 9 nucleotides match TRBD2. V shed 2 bases and J 9 bases; nucleotides not matched to a gene: 8. Per germline, CDR1 MNHEY and CDR2 SVGAGI. The CDR3 covers 15 residues. The DNA of the CDR3 is TGTGCCAGCAGTTACGGGTCTAGCGGGGCAGGTGAGCAGTTCTTC. It encodes CASSYGSSGAGEQFF.

The chain is built from TRBV28 and TRBJ1-4; the D gene is possibly TRBD1 (6 bases). CDR3 length equals 14 residues. CDR1 and CDR2 from the germline V gene are MDHEN and SYDVKM. V was cut by 3 bases and J by 3 bases, with 8 bases left in between. Written as DNA, the CDR3 is TGTGCCAGCAGTTTGTGGGGGCCTAATGAAAAACTGTTTTTT. Translated: CASSLWGPNEKLFF.

V usage is TRBV12-3 or TRBV12-4 and J usage is TRBJ2-7; D may be TRBD1 (6 bases). Trimming pared 4 bases from V and 0 bases from J, leaving 13 bases between. The CDR3 spans 15 residues. As DNA, the CDR3 is TGTGCCAGCAGTTCAACAGGGTCTCCCTCCTACGAGCAGTACTTC. Translating it yields CASSSTGSPSYEQYF.